This is a list of T cell receptor beta chains from one sample in a study of precursors of human CD4 cytotoxic T cells. One entry per CDR3 protein results from TCRdb running MiXCR on the reads. The sample lists approximately 800 distinct CDR3 sequences, 18% occurring once. The sequenced sample was memory CD4+ T cells from blood (PBMCs). Receptor source: a human donor in good health. Each CDR3 is given with its conserved first and last residue. D genes are given only for firm matches. Only some rows state a clone size, as once, few, many or a class for expanded clones.

TRBJ2-2 | TRBV5-6 | - | - | TGTGCCAGCAGCTCGACCCATTCGAACACCGGGGAGCTGTTTTTT | CASSSTHSNTGELFF
TRBJ1-6 | TRBV5-1 | - | - | TGCGCCAGCAGCTTGGGGGTACGTTCACCCCTCCACTTT | CASSLGVRSPLHF
TRBJ2-3 | TRBV5-1 | TRBD2 | - | TGCGCCAGCAGCTTTGCGGGAGCGACCACAGATACGCAGTATTTT | CASSFAGATTDTQYF
TRBJ2-1 | TRBV19 | TRBD2 | - | TGTGCCAGTAGCCCCCTAGCGGTCCTTGTCGATGAGCAGTTCTTC | CASSPLAVLVDEQFF
TRBJ2-1 | TRBV11-2 | - | - | TGTGCCAACAGCTTAGATGATGGGTATGAGCAGTTCTTC | CANSLDDGYEQFF
TRBJ2-7 | TRBV24-1 | TRBD2 | - | TGTGCCACCAGTGACGGGGGAGGGGCCCACTACGAGCAGTACTTC | CATSDGGGAHYEQYF
TRBJ2-5 | TRBV18 | - | few | TGTGCCAGCTCACCTCTTGACAGAAACAAAGAGACCCAGTACTTC | CASSPLDRNKETQYF
TRBJ2-7 | TRBV3-1 | - | few | TGTGCCAGCAGCCAAAGGGGGGCTTGGGAGCAGTACTTC | CASSQRGAWEQYF
TRBJ2-2 | TRBV7-7 | - | large | TGTGCCAGCAGCTTAATGGGATCCGGGGAGCTGTTTTTT | CASSLMGSGELFF
TRBJ1-2 | TRBV27 | TRBD1 | large | TGTGCCAGCAGCGGACAGGGCTATGGCTACACCTTC | CASSGQGYGYTF
TRBJ1-1 | TRBV20-1 | - | - | TGCAGTGCGGACTTCGGAACTATGAACACTGAAGCTTTCTTT | CSADFGTMNTEAFF
TRBJ2-1 | TRBV19 | - | once | TGTGCCAGCCGTAACTGGGACAATGAGCAGTTCTTC | CASRNWDNEQFF
TRBJ2-5 | TRBV10-3 | TRBD2 | large | TGTGCCATTGGACTAGCGGGAGCGGGAGAGACCCAGTACTTC | CAIGLAGAGETQYF
TRBJ1-3 | TRBV28 | - | few | TGTGCCAGCATACATCAGACTGAAAACACCATATATTTT | CASIHQTENTIYF
TRBJ1-2 | TRBV28 | - | - | TGTGCCACCCGCTGGGGAGGGAGCGGGTATGGCTACACCTTC | CATRWGGSGYGYTF
TRBJ2-2 | TRBV12-3/TRBV12-4 | - | few | TGTGCCAGCAGTGAGACTAGCACCGGGGAGCTGTTTTTT | CASSETSTGELFF
TRBJ2-5 | TRBV7-8 | - | few | TGTGCCAGCAGCTTAGCCCGTCCTTGGGTGACCCAGTACTTC | CASSLARPWVTQYF
TRBJ2-4 | TRBV5-1 | - | - | TGCGCCAGCAGCTCTCCTTTAGGAGGGAGAAGTGCGGAAAACATTCAGTACTTC | CASSSPLGGRSAENIQYF
TRBJ2-7 | TRBV6-1 | - | - | TGTGCCAGCGCGGAGGGCGGTAGCTCCTACGAGCAGTACTTC | CASAEGGSSYEQYF
TRBJ1-5 | TRBV28 | - | - | TGTGCCAGCCATCTCGGGGGGGGGGATCAGCCCCAGCATTTT | CASHLGGGDQPQHF
TRBJ2-1 | TRBV24-1 | - | - | TGTGCCACCAGTGACCCTCGACTAAATACTGTGCAGTTCTTC | CATSDPRLNTVQFF
TRBJ1-1 | TRBV2 | TRBD1 | large | TGTGCCAGCAGTGGAACCGGGACAGGGAACACTGAAGCTTTCTTT | CASSGTGTGNTEAFF
TRBJ1-1 | TRBV5-1 | - | - | TGCGCCAGCAGCTTGAGGAAGGGGGAGGCGGCTGAAGCTTTCTTT | CASSLRKGEAAEAFF
TRBJ1-1 | TRBV3-1 | - | - | TGTGCCAGCAGCCCACACCGGGGGGAAGCTTTCTTT | CASSPHRGEAFF
TRBJ2-7 | TRBV7-9 | - | - | TGTGCCAGCAGCTTAGAGGGGGTCGAGCAGTACTTC | CASSLEGVEQYF
TRBJ1-1 | TRBV2 | TRBD1 | large | TGTGCCAGCACCCAGGGAGGGGGCGCTTTCTTT | CASTQGGGAFF
TRBJ1-2 | TRBV5-1 | - | few | TGCGCCAGCAGCTTGGACGCGGGACGGTATGGCTACACCTTC | CASSLDAGRYGYTF
TRBJ1-4 | TRBV12-3/TRBV12-4 | - | few | TGTGCCAGCAGTTACTTGCCAACTAATGAAAAACTGTTTTTT | CASSYLPTNEKLFF
TRBJ1-2 | TRBV5-1 | - | - | TGCGCCAGCAGCACCTCAGGAAACGTCGACTATGGCTACACCTTC | CASSTSGNVDYGYTF
TRBJ2-7 | TRBV5-1 | - | - | TGCGCCAGCAGCGAAGGCGGGGGCCCTTCCTACGAGCAGTACTTC | CASSEGGGPSYEQYF
TRBJ1-1 | TRBV7-9 | - | - | TGTGCCAGCAGCTTGACAGGCTCTGTGGGTGAAGCTTTCTTT | CASSLTGSVGEAFF
TRBJ2-4 | TRBV24-1 | TRBD1 | - | TGTGCCACCAGTGACTCCAGGACAGGGAAGGGAAACATTCAGTACTTC | CATSDSRTGKGNIQYF
TRBJ1-1 | TRBV18 | - | - | TGTGCCAGCTCACCAAAGGGTCCGACTGAAGCTTTCTTT | CASSPKGPTEAFF
TRBJ2-5 | TRBV2 | TRBD2 | large | TGTGCCAGCAGTGCGAATAGCGGGCCGCAAGAGACCCAGTACTTC | CASSANSGPQETQYF
TRBJ2-3 | TRBV28 | TRBD2 | - | TGTGCCAACAATAGCGGGAGAGAGTCAGATACGCAGTATTTT | CANNSGRESDTQYF
TRBJ2-7 | TRBV28 | TRBD2 | few | TGTGCCAGCAGACTGTCCCTAGCGGGAGGTAAAGAGCAGTACTTC | CASRLSLAGGKEQYF
TRBJ2-4 | TRBV20-1 | - | few | TGCAGTGCTAGAGTGTCTCAAGTAGGGAACATTCAGTACTTC | CSARVSQVGNIQYF
TRBJ2-5 | TRBV5-1 | TRBD2 | - | TGCGCCAGCAGCTTACTGACTAGCGGGACATCAGAGACCCAGTACTTC | CASSLLTSGTSETQYF
TRBJ1-2 | TRBV5-1 | - | large | TGCGCCAGCAGCTTGGGGACAGACCCAGCCACCTTC | CASSLGTDPATF
TRBJ1-2 | TRBV9 | - | few | TGTGCCAGCAGCGCCCCAGGCAAGGCGGGCTACACCTTC | CASSAPGKAGYTF
TRBJ1-2 | TRBV3-1 | - | large | TGTGCCAGCAGCCGAGAACAGGGACTTGGTGGCTACACCTTC | CASSREQGLGGYTF